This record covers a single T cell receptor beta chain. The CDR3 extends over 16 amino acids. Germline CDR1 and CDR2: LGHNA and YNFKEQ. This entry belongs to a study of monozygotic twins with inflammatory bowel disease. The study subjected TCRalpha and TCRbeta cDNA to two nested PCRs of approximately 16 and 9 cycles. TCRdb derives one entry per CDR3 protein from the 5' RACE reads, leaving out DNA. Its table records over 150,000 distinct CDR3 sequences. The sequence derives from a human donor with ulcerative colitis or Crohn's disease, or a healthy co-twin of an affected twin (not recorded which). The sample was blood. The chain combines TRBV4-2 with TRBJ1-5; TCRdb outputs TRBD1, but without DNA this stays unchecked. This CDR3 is CASSREQSVRDQPQHF.